These T cell receptor beta chains were read from a single sample in a study of T cells after yellow fever vaccination. TCRdb called the 5' RACE reads again in MiXCR, with one record for every CDR3 protein. Of about 230,000 distinct CDR3 sequences listed, around 6.7% were seen once; the top ten hold approximately 0.99%. The sample in question was CD4+ T cells sorted from PBMCs, obtained on the day of the yellow fever booster vaccination. The receptors stem from a man aged 30 to 45 who received the YFV17D yellow fever vaccine. The CDR3 runs from the conserved cysteine through the conserved F or W. The order of the fields is clone size, D gene, J gene, V gene, CDR3 DNA, CDR3 protein. The D gene is left open where the match is weak. Size tells how often a clone was seen (once, few, many) or the class of an expanded clone, and some rows leave it out.

many	-	TRBJ1-1	TRBV19	TGTGCCAGTAGTACGGGACAACGAAACACTGAAGCTTTCTTT	CASSTGQRNTEAFF
many	TRBD1	TRBJ1-1	TRBV12-3/TRBV12-4	TGTGCCAGCAGACGGGACAGCCTGAACACTGAAGCTTTCTTT	CASRRDSLNTEAFF
-	-	TRBJ2-7	TRBV20-1	TGCAGTGCTAGGTGGCGGGATGTCTACGAGCAGTACTTC	CSARWRDVYEQYF
few	-	TRBJ2-5	TRBV7-2	TGTGCCAGCAGCTTAGCGGCCGCGGAAACCCAGTACTTC	CASSLAAAETQYF
-	-	TRBJ1-3	TRBV5-1	TGCGCCAGCGGACCCGGGACCGAGGGAAACACCATATATTTT	CASGPGTEGNTIYF
-	TRBD1	TRBJ1-1	TRBV29-1	TGCAGCGTAGCACAGGGGGGCCCCACTGAAGCTTTCTTT	CSVAQGGPTEAFF
many	TRBD1	TRBJ2-1	TRBV7-7	TGTGCTAGCAGCCGGGACAGGCACAATGAGCAGTTCTTC	CASSRDRHNEQFF
-	TRBD2	TRBJ2-5	TRBV20-1	TGCAGTGCGACACTAGCGGTCCAAGAGACCCAGTACTTC	CSATLAVQETQYF
many	TRBD1	TRBJ2-2	TRBV4-3	TGCGCCAGCAGCCAGCGGGACAGGGCATCCGGGGAGCTGTTTTTT	CASSQRDRASGELFF
-	TRBD1	TRBJ2-7	TRBV5-1	TGCGCCAGCAGCTTAGATACAGGGGGCGCTTCCTACGAGCAGTACTTC	CASSLDTGGASYEQYF
-	TRBD2	TRBJ2-1	TRBV2	TGTGCCTGCAGTCCCAGGACTAGCGGGAACAGCTCCTACAATGAGCAGTTCTTC	CACSPRTSGNSSYNEQFF
-	-	TRBJ2-3	TRBV11-1	TGTGCCAGCAGCAATAGGCCGAAACTGATGCGGAGCACAGATACGCAGTATTTT	CASSNRPKLMRSTDTQYF
-	-	TRBJ2-5	TRBV10-2	TGCGCCAGCAGTAAACAGGGCCAATTGGGGTGGGAGACCCAGTACTTC	CASSKQGQLGWETQYF
many	TRBD1	TRBJ2-7	TRBV28	TGTGCCAGCAGGTCTCTGGGACAGGGCGGGGAGCAGTACTTC	CASRSLGQGGEQYF
few	-	TRBJ2-1	TRBV7-6	TGTGCCAGCAGAGAACACGGGGCGGGGAGCTCCTACAATGAGCAGTTCTTC	CASREHGAGSSYNEQFF
-	TRBD1	TRBJ1-2	TRBV5-1	TGCGCCAGCAGCCGATCCGGGACAGACTATGGCTACACCTTC	CASSRSGTDYGYTF
few	TRBD2	TRBJ2-2	TRBV3-1	TGTGCCAGCAGCCCACTTCCGGGACTAGATTCCGGGGAGCTGTTTTTT	CASSPLPGLDSGELFF
few	TRBD1	TRBJ1-6	TRBV12-3/TRBV12-4	TGTGCCAGCAGTTCCTCTTACACAGGGGTCGGATCACCCCTCCACTTT	CASSSSYTGVGSPLHF
few	-	TRBJ1-1	TRBV7-9	TGTGCCAGCAGCTTGAGACAGCCTATGAACACTGAAGCTTTCTTT	CASSLRQPMNTEAFF
-	TRBD1	TRBJ2-1	TRBV5-6	TGTGCCAGCAGCTTGGGGATTAGGGACAGGGCCAATGAGCAGTTCTTC	CASSLGIRDRANEQFF
once	-	TRBJ2-1	TRBV5-4	TGTGCCAGCAGCTTAGGACTATTCGAGGTCGATGAGCAGTTCTTC	CASSLGLFEVDEQFF
few	TRBD2	TRBJ2-1	TRBV20-1	TGCAGTGCAGATACCGGGACTAGCGGTTACAATGAGCAGTTCTTC	CSADTGTSGYNEQFF
-	-	TRBJ2-1	TRBV28	TGTGCCAGCAGTGCCGGACGGCTACTGTCCTACAATGAGCAGTTCTTC	CASSAGRLLSYNEQFF
few	-	TRBJ2-1	TRBV3-1	TGTGCCAGCAGCTCTCAGCGGCGTACGGGTGCTGAGCAGTTCTTC	CASSSQRRTGAEQFF
-	TRBD2	TRBJ2-1	TRBV5-8	TGTGCCAGCAGCCTCGGGACTAGCCTTTCGAACAATGAGCAGTTCTTC	CASSLGTSLSNNEQFF
-	-	TRBJ1-4	TRBV9	TGTGCCAGCAGCTCCTCTACAGGGACCCTTGGCAAACTGTTTTTT	CASSSSTGTLGKLFF
few	-	TRBJ2-1	TRBV19	TGTGCCAGTCCCCTTTACGGCTCCTACAATGAGCAGTTCTTC	CASPLYGSYNEQFF
-	-	TRBJ2-1	TRBV7-2	TGTGCCAGCATTAAAGTGGGGGGAAATGAGCAGTTCTTC	CASIKVGGNEQFF
-	TRBD1	TRBJ2-2	TRBV5-5	TGTGCCAGCAGCGGGGGGACAGGGGCGTACACCGGGGAGCTGTTTTTT	CASSGGTGAYTGELFF
many	TRBD2	TRBJ2-3	TRBV11-3	TGTGCCAGCAGCTCTAGCGGGAGGGCCACAGATACGCAGTATTTT	CASSSSGRATDTQYF
many	-	TRBJ1-1	TRBV5-1	TGCGCCAGCAGCTTGTACACAGGAGAATCCACTGAAGCTTTCTTT	CASSLYTGESTEAFF
few	-	TRBJ1-6	TRBV7-2	TGTGCCAGCAACCGAGATCGGGGGTATAATTCACCCCTCCACTTT	CASNRDRGYNSPLHF
many	TRBD2	TRBJ2-2	TRBV24-1	TGTGCCACCCAGGGACTAGCGGACACCGGGGAGCTGTTTTTT	CATQGLADTGELFF
-	-	TRBJ1-1	TRBV6-5	TGTGCCAGCAGGGCGGTTCGCGGCACTGAAGCTTTCTTT	CASRAVRGTEAFF
-	TRBD2	TRBJ2-1	TRBV5-1	TGCGCCAGCAGCCCACAATCCACTAGCGGGAGGGCCGGTCATGAGCAGTTCTTC	CASSPQSTSGRAGHEQFF
-	TRBD1	TRBJ2-7	TRBV7-2	TGTGCCAGCAGCTACGGGACAGGGACCTCCTACGAGCAGTACTTC	CASSYGTGTSYEQYF
-	-	TRBJ1-2	TRBV10-2	TGCGCCAGCAGTGACCCCCGGGGATATGGCTACACCTTC	CASSDPRGYGYTF
many	TRBD2	TRBJ2-2	TRBV6-5	TGTGCCAGCAGTTACTTTTTAACGGGACTAGCGGGCACCGGGGAGCTGTTTTTT	CASSYFLTGLAGTGELFF
-	TRBD1	TRBJ1-4	TRBV20-1	TGCAGTGCTACCAGACAGGGGGCGTTGAATGAAAAACTGTTTTTT	CSATRQGALNEKLFF
-	-	TRBJ2-1	TRBV7-2	TGTGCCAGCAGCTTACCCCACAATGAGCAGTTCTTC	CASSLPHNEQFF
many	TRBD2	TRBJ2-1	TRBV5-1	TGCGCCAGCAGCTTGGGCGGGAGGCGGTCAGATGAGCAGTTCTTC	CASSLGGRRSDEQFF
many	-	TRBJ2-5	TRBV11-2	TGTGCCAGCAGCATAGCTGAGACCCAGTACTTC	CASSIAETQYF
many	TRBD2	TRBJ2-5	TRBV3-1	TGTGCCAGCAGCCACACCACTAGCGGGAGTTGGCAAGAGACCCAGTACTTC	CASSHTTSGSWQETQYF
many	-	TRBJ1-4	TRBV18	TGTGCCAGCTCACTAACGACAGGAAATTATGAAAAACTGTTTTTT	CASSLTTGNYEKLFF
many	-	TRBJ1-3	TRBV25-1	TGTGCCAGCAGTGGACAGGCCATATATTTT	CASSGQAIYF